This T cell receptor (beta chain) is from a study of T cells in Graves' hyperthyroidism and ophthalmopathy. Study background: Blood was drawn when the patient was first diagnosed and still untreated.

RNA transcripts served as the template for amplifying TCR beta CDR3 regions. A first-round RT-PCR of the TCR CDR3 used the HTBI primer set. TCRdb itself ran the multiplex PCR reads through MiXCR, one entry per CDR3 protein. The sample records under 700,000 distinct CDR3 sequences, 15% to 20% being singletons. If no ophthalmopathy progression occurred within 18 months, Graves' hyperthyroidism was stable. Clinicians diagnosed patients from clinical symptoms, serum thyroxine and TRAb, thyroid ultrasound and orbital computed tomography. Germline CDR1 and CDR2: LGHDT and YNNKEL (reference sequence). The CDR3 sequence is 12 residues long. With 4 bases removed from V and 8 bases from J, the gap between germline ends came to 9 bases. This clonotype was counted ten times or more.

This rearrangement joins TRBV3-1 to TRBJ2-1; D gene uncertain. The clonotype comes from a woman under 30 with Graves' hyperthyroidism. Specimen: blood. In DNA, the CDR3 is TGTGCCAGCAGCCGGTCGGCTCATGAGCAGTTCTTC. Its protein product is CASSRSAHEQFF.